Shown below are 28 T cell receptor beta chains from a single sample sequenced in a study of shared clonotypes between healthy human individuals. Positive CCR7 selection of CD45RO-negative cells yielded the naive CD8 cells, and terminally differentiated effector memory CD45RA+ cells were excluded. Method: immunoSEQ multiplex PCR; TCRdb's copy keeps in-frame clones and lacks some. The sample shows about 800,000 clones, approximately 97% of them seen only once. The specimen was naive CD8+ T cells sorted from blood. All receptors come from a man aged 25-45 years in good health.

V is TRBV11-2 and J is TRBJ2-5; D possibly corresponds to TRBD2 (6 bases). The CDR3 is made up of 16 amino acids. The germline CDR1 and CDR2 sequences are SGHAT and FQNNGV. Trimming took 1 base from V and 2 from J, leaving 14 bases between them. The CDR3 sequence is CASSLGSGGTQETQYF. DNA for the CDR3: TGTGCCAGCAGCTTAGGTTCTGGCGGGACGCAAGAGACCCAGTACTTC.

This clone was seen only once. The rearrangement uses TRBV7-9 and TRBJ1-5; 8 bases are shared with TRBD1. This CDR3 is built from 14 residues. J gave up 5 bases and V 3 bases, and 3 bases lay outside the gene matches. Germline values: CDR1 SEHNR, CDR2 FQNEAQ (reference sequence). The CDR3 region is CASSFQGADQPQHF. CDR3 nucleotide sequence: TGTGCCAGCAGCTTTCAGGGGGCTGATCAGCCCCAGCATTTT.

The chain uses TRBV7-9 and TRBJ1-1; 7 nucleotides match TRBD1. This CDR3 comprises 13 residues. Trimming at V came to 5 bases and at J to 4 bases, leaving 4 bases not matched to a gene. CDR1 and CDR2 (germline): SEHNR, FQNEAQ (reference sequence). The DNA of the CDR3 is TGTGCCAGCAGCCCCACAGGGGCCACTGAAGCTTTCTTT. It specifies CASSPTGATEAFF.

The genes are TRBV13 and TRBJ1-1, with 11 bases identical to TRBD1. CDR3 length: 16 amino acids. V trimming: 5 bases; J trimming: 4 bases; junction bases outside the gene matches: 9. Germline V lookup: CDR1 PRHDT, CDR2 FYEKMQ (reference sequence). DNA for the CDR3: TGTGCCAGCAGCGCCCTTTCCGGGACAGGGGGCACTGAAGCTTTCTTT. The encoded protein is CASSALSGTGGTEAFF.

This clone was observed once. The chain carries TRBV9 and TRBJ1-2; 8 positions agree with TRBD1. The length of the CDR3 is 11 residues. J lost 7 bases, V lost 9 bases, and 5 bases had no gene match. Germline V gene lookup returns CDR1 SGDLS and CDR2 YYNGEE. CDR3 protein: CAISTGAGYTF. DNA for the CDR3: TGTGCCATCTCGACAGGGGCTGGCTACACCTTC.

In this sample, this clone turned up once. The chain has TRBV5-4 and TRBJ2-7; tentatively, D is TRBD2 (6 bases). Germline-derived CDR1 and CDR2 are SGHNT and YYREEE (reference sequence). V lost 2 bases and J 3 bases, leaving 12 bases between the germline ends. The CDR3 covers 14 residues. Here the CDR3 reads CASSFGGSDYEQYF. CDR3 nucleotide sequence: TGTGCCAGCAGCTTTGGGGGGTCAGACTACGAGCAGTACTTC.

This clone was recorded only once. This chain links TRBV29-1 with TRBJ2-7, with D possibly matching TRBD2 (6 bases). Germline V gene lookup returns CDR1 SQVTM and CDR2 ANQGSEA. Trimming stripped 7 bases from V and 8 bases from J, with 21 bases between. The CDR3 spans 13 residues. The CDR3 DNA is TGCAGCGCCCTTTTAGCGGACCCCCTCCAGCAGTACTTC. It is translated as CSALLADPLQQYF.

The chain is built from TRBV14 and TRBJ2-3; D remains ambiguous. CDR1 and CDR2 (germline): SGHDN, FVKESK. Trimming shortened V by 4 bases and J by 2 bases, and 7 bases separated the two germline ends. The CDR3 consists of 13 residues. In DNA form, the CDR3 reads TGTGCCAGCAGCCCCGATCCCACAGATACGCAGTATTTT. This gives the protein CASSPDPTDTQYF.

This clone was seen once. The chain links TRBV5-1 to TRBJ2-1, with D hard to call. Trimming took off 0 bases at V and 0 bases at J, with 19 bases between the two ends. Germline loops: CDR1 SGHRS, CDR2 YFSETQ. This CDR3 contains 19 residues. The CDR3 DNA follows: TGCGCCAGCAGCTTGGGGAATCAAGGGTGGCGGAGCTCCTACAATGAGCAGTTCTTC. Its translation is CASSLGNQGWRSSYNEQFF.

To note about this clone: Other nucleotide sequences from this sample produce the same CDR3. The chain employs TRBV27 and TRBJ2-7; possible D gene TRBD1, 6 bases. Germline loops: CDR1 MNHEY, CDR2 SMNVEV (reference sequence). The CDR3 totals 13 residues. Trimming pared 2 bases from V and 3 bases from J, leaving 8 bases between. As DNA, the CDR3 is TGTGCCAGCAGTTTAGGACAGTACTACGAGCAGTACTTC. Its translation is CASSLGQYYEQYF.

The rearrangement uses TRBV15 and TRBJ2-7; D gene unclear. Germline assignment: CDR1 LNHNV and CDR2 YYDKDF (reference sequence). CDR3 length: 17 amino acids. Trimming removed 4 bases from V and 2 bases from J, with 21 bases in between. The CDR3 DNA reads as TGTGCCACCAGCATTACGGTTTTCGATGGTATAACCTACGAGCAGTACTTC. The encoded protein is CATSITVFDGITYEQYF. Filled out from reference TRBV15 and TRBJ2-7, the complete variable domain reads DAMVIQNPRYQVTQFGKPVTLSCSQTLNHNVMYWYQQKSSQAPKLLFHYYDKDFNNEADTPDNFQSRRPNTSFCFLDIRSPGLGDTAMYLCATSITVFDGITYEQYFGPGTRLTVT.

This sequence joins TRBV4-1 and TRBJ2-1; 8 bases agree with TRBD1. The CDR3 has 16 residues. The V and J ends lost 7 bases and 2 bases, in that order; junction bases with no gene match: 10. Germline values: CDR1 MGHRA, CDR2 YSYEKL. The CDR3 loop is CASTGGTGGPYNEQFF. CDR3 in DNA: TGCGCCAGCACCGGGGGAACAGGGGGTCCCTACAATGAGCAGTTCTTC.

V and J are TRBV11-2 and TRBJ2-1; TRBD2 might be the D (5 bases). Germline V gene sequence: CDR1 SGHAT, CDR2 FQNNGV. The length of the CDR3 is 15 residues. Trimming removed 0 bases at V and 6 bases at J, with 12 bases between. CDR3 DNA sequence: TGTGCCAGCAGCTTAGATTTCGGGGTCGGCAATGAGCAGTTCTTC. Its translation is CASSLDFGVGNEQFF.

J is TRBJ1-1 and V is TRBV7-9, with D perhaps TRBD1 (5 bases). CDR1 is SEHNR, CDR2 FQNEAQ, per germline (reference sequence). The CDR3 covers 16 residues. The V gene lost 5 bases and the J gene lost 0 bases, with 16 bases spanning the gap. The CDR3 sequence: CASSITSTGMNTEAFF. The CDR3 region has the DNA TGTGCCAGCAGCATTACTAGTACAGGTATGAACACTGAAGCTTTCTTT.

This chain joins TRBV7-9 and TRBJ1-1; 7 bases map to TRBD1. The trim removed 5 bases at V and 5 bases at J, leaving 11 bases unmatched. CDR1 is SEHNR, CDR2 FQNEAQ, per germline (reference sequence). The CDR3 totals 15 residues. In DNA, the CDR3 is TGTGCCAGCAGCCCTTTGAGGCAGGGGGTAACTGAAGCTTTCTTT. Its protein is CASSPLRQGVTEAFF.

The chain couples TRBV4-1 to TRBJ2-1; the D call may be TRBD1 or TRBD2 (5 bases each). In germline, CDR1 is MGHRA, CDR2 YSYEKL. Trimming shortened V by 5 bases and J by 3 bases, and 11 bases separated the two germline ends. The CDR3 extends over 14 amino acids. The CDR3 reads CASSDWDDYNEQFF. The CDR3, as DNA: TGCGCCAGCAGCGACTGGGACGACTACAATGAGCAGTTCTTC.

The chain couples TRBV5-4 to TRBJ2-7; weak D call: TRBD2 (6 bases). Germline CDR1 reads SGHNT; CDR2 reads YYREEE (reference sequence). Trimming removed 0 bases from V and 3 bases from J, with 16 bases in between. The length of the CDR3 is 16 residues. The DNA of the CDR3 is TGTGCCAGCAGCTTGGGCGCCGGGGACTTCCTCTACGAGCAGTACTTC. Translating gives CASSLGAGDFLYEQYF.

The V call is TRBV27, the J call TRBJ2-6; D may be TRBD2 (5 bases). This CDR3 has 13 residues. V was shortened by 7 bases and J by 4 bases, with 8 bases between the two germline ends. Germline CDR1 reads MNHEY; CDR2 reads SMNVEV (reference sequence). CDR3 nucleotide sequence: TGTGCCAGCACCTCGGGGGGGGCCAACGTCCTGACTTTC. It is translated as CASTSGGANVLTF.

About this clone: Other nucleotide sequences from this sample produce the same CDR3. The chain links TRBV29-1 to TRBJ1-2; weak D call: TRBD1 (6 bases). Germline V CDR1 and CDR2: SQVTM, ANQGSEA. The CDR3 runs 12 residues. With 1 base removed from V and 3 bases from J, the gap between germline ends came to 6 bases. The CDR3 sequence is CSVEGTDYGYTF. The CDR3 nucleotides are TGCAGCGTTGAAGGGACAGACTATGGCTACACCTTC.

The V and J genes are TRBV9 and TRBJ2-1; 7 positions match TRBD2. J gave up 7 bases and V 2 bases, and 9 bases lay outside the gene matches. The germline gives CDR1 SGDLS, CDR2 YYNGEE. There are 15 residues in the CDR3. CDR3 DNA sequence: TGTGCCAGCAGCGTCGGGGCTAGCGGACATAATGAGCAGTTCTTC. It translates to CASSVGASGHNEQFF.

This clone was seen a single time. The chain carries TRBV5-1 and TRBJ1-2, with 8 positions matching TRBD1. The CDR3 is 14 residues long. The ends lost 4 bases at V and 4 bases at J; junction bases unmatched: 6. Germline CDR1 SGHRS, CDR2 YFSETQ. CDR3 region: CASSASQGAYGYTF. In DNA, the CDR3 is TGCGCCAGCAGCGCCTCTCAGGGGGCCTATGGCTACACCTTC.

The chain carries TRBV14 and TRBJ2-1; perhaps TRBD2 as D (7 bases). V was cut by 5 bases and J by 4 bases, with 21 bases left in between. CDR3 length: 17 amino acids. Germline V CDR1 and CDR2: SGHDN, FVKESK. The CDR3 DNA sequence: TGTGCCAGCAGCTTGGGGGCCGAGGGAGGGATTTACAATGAGCAGTTCTTC. Amino acids: CASSLGAEGGIYNEQFF.

The chain is built from TRBV27 and TRBJ1-5; 9 bases agree with TRBD1. Trimming cost V 0 bases and J 6 bases; bases outside gene matches: 6. Germline V CDR1 and CDR2: MNHEY, SMNVEV (reference sequence). The CDR3 has 16 residues. Here the CDR3 DNA reads TGTGCCAGCAGTTTATCGGTGGGACAGGGCGTTCAGCCCCAGCATTTT. Translated: CASSLSVGQGVQPQHF.

The rearrangement links TRBV19 to TRBJ1-4, with D possibly being TRBD1 (5 bases). V lost 5 bases, J lost 6 bases, and 13 bases lay in between. CDR1 LNHDA and CDR2 SQIVND come from the germline V gene (reference sequence). The CDR3 is 14 residues long. As DNA, the CDR3 is TGTGCCAGTAGTCCTGGCAGGGTGTATGAAAAACTGTTTTTT. As protein: CASSPGRVYEKLFF.

This clone has just one count. The chain is built from TRBV18 and TRBJ1-2; no clear D. V was pared by 5 bases and J by 6 bases, with 10 bases between. Germline V gives CDR1 KGHSH, CDR2 LQKENI. The CDR3 consists of 12 residues. The CDR3 here is CASSSGSDGYTF. CDR3 bases: TGTGCCAGCTCATCTGGTTCAGATGGCTACACCTTC.

This chain joins TRBV29-1 and TRBJ1-2, with 8 bases fitting TRBD1. The V and J ends lost 0 bases and 4 bases, in that order; junction bases with no gene match: 4. The CDR3 sequence is 14 residues long. Per germline, CDR1 SQVTM and CDR2 ANQGSEA. The CDR3 DNA follows: TGCAGCGTTGAAGATGTCGGGACAGGCTATGGCTACACCTTC. Translation gives CSVEDVGTGYGYTF. The full variable domain, completed using reference TRBV29-1 and TRBJ1-2, is SAVISQKPSRDICQRGTSLTIQCQVDSQVTMMFWYRQQPGQSLTLIATANQGSEATYESGFVIDKFPISRPNLTFSTLTVSNMSPEDSSIYLCSVEDVGTGYGYTFGSGTRLTVV.

The genes are TRBV7-6 and TRBJ2-7; D is perhaps TRBD1 or TRBD2 (5 bases each). The germline V gene has CDR1 SGHVS and CDR2 FNYEAQ. The CDR3 extends over 14 amino acids. With 5 bases removed from V and 2 bases from J, the gap between germline ends came to 13 bases. The chain's CDR3 is CASSGRDGPYEQYF. CDR3 bases: TGTGCCAGCAGCGGCCGGGACGGCCCCTACGAGCAGTACTTC.

This chain uses TRBV6-1 with TRBJ1-5; D is ambiguous. Germline V gene lookup returns CDR1 MNHNS and CDR2 SASEGT. Trimming removed 1 base from V and 0 bases from J, with 13 bases in between. The CDR3 runs to 17 residues. CDR3 in amino acids: CASSEGRTRYSNQPQHF. CDR3 nucleotides: TGTGCCAGCAGTGAAGGGAGGACCCGATATAGCAATCAGCCCCAGCATTTT.